This entry lists 30 T cell receptor beta chains sequenced from one sample in a study of cytomegalovirus exposure and HLA in healthy donors. Amplification used 60 Vbeta primers and 13 Jbeta primers. Some clones are missing from TCRdb's copy, which holds only in-frame ones; the method was immunoSEQ multiplex PCR. The sample has some 70,000 clones. The sequenced sample was PBMCs. Every receptor here comes from a man in his forties in good health and CMV-seronegative.

The rearrangement uses TRBV5-1 and TRBJ2-5; 8 nucleotides agree with TRBD2. The CDR3 is 12 amino acids. Germline V CDR1 and CDR2: SGHRS, YFSETQ. The J segment lost 5 bases and the V segment lost 4 bases, leaving 1 base of the junction unmatched. Written as DNA, the CDR3 is TGCGCCAGCAGCCCGGGAGGGGAGACCCAGTACTTC. It translates to CASSPGGETQYF.

The chain carries TRBV7-6 and TRBJ1-2; 8 bases match TRBD1. The CDR3 loop spans 13 amino acids. CDR1 SGHVS and CDR2 FNYEAQ come from the germline V gene. V gave up 2 bases and J gave up 8 bases; unmatched junction bases: 4. CDR3 nucleotide sequence: TGTGCCAGCAGCTTATACAGGGGGGGCGGCTACACCTTC. As protein: CASSLYRGGGYTF.

The chain uses TRBV27 and TRBJ2-2; the D gene is possibly TRBD2 (5 bases). Per germline, CDR1 MNHEY and CDR2 SMNVEV (reference sequence). The length of the CDR3 is 16 residues. Trimming shortened V by 1 base and J by 4 bases, and 13 bases separated the two germline ends. This chain's CDR3 is CASSLFVPAGTGELFF. CDR3 in DNA: TGTGCCAGCAGTTTATTCGTCCCGGCGGGCACCGGGGAGCTGTTTTTT.

The chain uses TRBV11-2 and TRBJ2-2; TRBD1 agrees at 10 bases. Per the germline V gene, CDR1 is SGHAT and CDR2 is FQNNGV. There are 15 residues in the CDR3. The trim removed 5 bases at V and 3 bases at J, leaving 3 bases unmatched. CDR3 amino acids: CASSVTGGHTGELFF. The CDR3, as DNA: TGTGCCAGCAGCGTGACAGGGGGCCACACCGGGGAGCTGTTTTTT.

The chain carries TRBV12-1 and TRBJ2-1; the D call of TRBD2 is as the table states it, not checked on the DNA. TRBV12-1 is designated a pseudogene. The CDR3 is 20 amino acids. CDR3: CASSFAQSGGRPSGYNEQFF. CDR3 bases: TGTGCCAGCAGCTTTGCGCAAAGTGGGGGGAGGCCTTCGGGCTACAATGAGCAGTTCTTC.

The V gene is TRBV7-9, the J gene TRBJ1-4; TRBD1 aligns across 10 bases. Germline V gene sequence: CDR1 SEHNR, CDR2 FQNEAQ (reference sequence). The V and J ends lost 3 bases and 0 bases, in that order; junction bases with no gene match: 4. CDR3 length: 17 residues. CDR3 nucleotide sequence: TGTGCCAGCAGCTTGGGACAGGGGAGGGCAACTAATGAAAAACTGTTTTTT. Its protein product is CASSLGQGRATNEKLFF.

This sequence joins TRBV6-5 and TRBJ1-6; D is ambiguous. The CDR3 contains 12 residues. Germline V gives CDR1 MNHEY, CDR2 SVGAGI. V was pared by 6 bases and J by 7 bases, with 7 bases between. DNA for the CDR3: TGTGCCAGCAGGCTTGGCAATTCACCCCTCCACTTT. Its translation is CASRLGNSPLHF.

V gene TRBV10-3 combines with J gene TRBJ1-5; no definite D call. The CDR3 loop spans 14 amino acids. Germline assignment: CDR1 ENHRY and CDR2 SYGVKD. V was pared by 0 bases and J by 2 bases, with 5 bases between. CDR3 loop: CAISESGGNQPQHF. CDR3 nucleotides: TGTGCCATCAGTGAGTCCGGAGGCAATCAGCCCCAGCATTTT.

CDR3 bases: TGTGCCAGCAGCTTAGTAAAGCTAGATACGCAGTATTTT. Amino acids: CASSLVKLDTQYF. V and J are TRBV7-9 and TRBJ2-3; the D is unclear. The CDR3 is made up of 13 amino acids. CDR1 and CDR2 (germline): SEHNR, FQNEAQ (reference sequence). V lost 1 base, J lost 5 bases, and 7 bases lay in between.

V usage is TRBV5-6 and J usage is TRBJ2-2; TRBD2 matches 10 bases. This CDR3 is built from 16 residues. Germline V gives CDR1 SGHDT, CDR2 YYEEEE. The ends lost 4 bases at V and 4 bases at J; junction bases unmatched: 7. CDR3 DNA: TGTGCCAGCAGCGGGCTAGCGGGGGCCATCACCGGGGAGCTGTTTTTT. This encodes CASSGLAGAITGELFF.

The rearrangement joins TRBV5-4 to TRBJ1-4; 9 nucleotides match TRBD1. The ends lost 4 bases at V and 4 bases at J; junction bases unmatched: 5. The CDR3 length is 15 residues. Germline loops: CDR1 SGHNT, CDR2 YYREEE (reference sequence). The CDR3 region is CASSTGQGINEKLFF. CDR3 nucleotides: TGTGCCAGCAGCACGGGACAGGGCATTAATGAAAAACTGTTTTTT.

CDR3 region: CASSQVTLQTVSGNTIYF. Written as DNA, the CDR3 is TGCGCCAGCAGCCAAGTAACGTTACAGACAGTCTCTGGAAACACCATATATTTT. The chain carries TRBV4-1 and TRBJ1-3; the D gene is possibly TRBD1 (5 bases). Germline V gene data show CDR1 as MGHRA and CDR2 as YSYEKL. The germline V and J ends were trimmed by 1 base and 0 bases, with 16 bases remaining between them. The CDR3 length is 18 residues.

The rearrangement joins TRBV21-1 to TRBJ2-3; the table assigns TRBD1, which was not confirmed against the DNA. TRBV21-1 is given as a pseudogene. The CDR3 is 13 amino acids. CDR3 coding DNA: TGTGCCAGCATCCGACAAGCAGGAGATACGCAGTATTTT. The encoded protein is CASIRQAGDTQYF.

A note on this clone: Different DNA sequences within this sample yield the same CDR3. This chain joins TRBV5-1 and TRBJ2-3; D possibly corresponds to TRBD1 (6 bases). The V end lost 0 bases, the J end lost 1 base, and 6 bases lay between the germline ends. The CDR3 contains 14 residues. Germline CDR1 SGHRS, CDR2 YFSETQ. The CDR3 loop reads CASSLGTGTDTQYF. The CDR3 bases are TGCGCCAGCAGCTTGGGGACAGGCACAGATACGCAGTATTTT.

The rearrangement links TRBV5-1 to TRBJ2-2; TRBD2 might be the D (6 bases). CDR3 size: 15 residues. V dropped 4 bases and J dropped 5 bases, with 15 bases sitting between them. Germline CDR1 SGHRS, CDR2 YFSETQ. CDR3 bases: TGCGCCAGCAGCCGGGACTCCTCTAAGACCGGGGAGCTGTTTTTT. Protein product: CASSRDSSKTGELFF.

The chain combines TRBV29-1 with TRBJ2-1; 7 bases agree with TRBD2. Germline loops: CDR1 SQVTM, CDR2 ANQGSEA. J was trimmed by 9 bases and V by 0 bases; bases with no gene match: 8. The CDR3 spans 14 residues. The CDR3 DNA sequence: TGCAGCGTTGAAGATCGGCAGGGAGGGATTGAGCAGTTCTTC. Translation gives CSVEDRQGGIEQFF.

The chain links TRBV27 to TRBJ2-5, with a possible D match to TRBD1 (8 bases). This CDR3 has 17 residues. The ends were cut back, 4 bases at V and 7 bases at J, with 25 bases in the middle. Germline loops: CDR1 MNHEY, CDR2 SMNVEV (reference sequence). The CDR3 reads CASSSGYGQGERGTQYF. The CDR3 coding sequence is TGTGCCAGCAGTTCTGGATACGGACAGGGCGAGCGGGGGACCCAGTACTTC.

The V and J genes are TRBV11-2 and TRBJ2-1, with 11 positions matching TRBD2. Germline trimming cut 4 bases from V and 8 bases from J; bases unmatched to any gene: 10. The germline gives CDR1 SGHAT, CDR2 FQNNGV. The CDR3 totals 16 residues. CDR3 loop: CASSSLSGGARYEQFF. In nucleotides, the CDR3 is TGTGCCAGCAGCTCTCTTAGCGGGGGGGCCAGATATGAGCAGTTCTTC.

V gene TRBV30 combines with J gene TRBJ2-3, with 7 bases lining up with TRBD2. The CDR3 is 21 amino acids. In germline, CDR1 is GTSNPN, CDR2 SVGIG (reference sequence). J was trimmed by 5 bases and V by 1 base; bases with no gene match: 27. The CDR3 DNA reads TGTGCCTGGAGTGCCACGCTCGTGTCTGATATCGCGGGGACTACCGTAGATACGCAGTATTTT. Its translation is CAWSATLVSDIAGTTVDTQYF.

The chain carries TRBV6-5 and TRBJ2-4; 9 nucleotides match TRBD2. Germline V lookup: CDR1 MNHEY, CDR2 SVGAGI. Unmatched junction bases numbered 2, after V lost 2 bases and J lost 0 bases. The CDR3 is 16 residues long. CDR3 DNA sequence: TGTGCCAGCAGTTACCAACTAGCGGGAGCCAAAAACATTCAGTACTTC. Its protein is CASSYQLAGAKNIQYF.

The chain links TRBV28 to TRBJ1-5, with TRBD1 matching over 7 bases. V was pared by 6 bases and J by 6 bases, with 5 bases of the junction left unmatched. The CDR3 loop spans 13 amino acids. Germline V lookup: CDR1 MDHEN, CDR2 SYDVKM. The CDR3 protein is CASSDTGVQPQHF. DNA of the CDR3: TGTGCCAGCAGCGATACAGGGGTTCAGCCCCAGCATTTT.

The chain recombines TRBV5-4 with TRBJ2-5; 7 bases are a match to TRBD1. The CDR3 is 13 amino acids. V shed 4 bases, J shed 2 bases, and the junction held 2 bases outside the gene matches. Germline V gene lookup returns CDR1 SGHNT and CDR2 YYREEE (reference sequence). The DNA of the CDR3 is TGTGCCAGCAGCGAGGGACAGCAAGAGACCCAGTACTTC. Amino acids: CASSEGQQETQYF.

The V call is TRBV5-1, the J call TRBJ2-2; TRBD1 is a possible D gene (7 bases). The V end lost 2 bases, the J end lost 4 bases, and 12 bases lay between the germline ends. The germline CDR1 and CDR2 sequences are SGHRS and YFSETQ. The CDR3 loop spans 15 amino acids. CDR3 region: CASSFTQGGTGELFF. For the CDR3, the DNA is TGCGCCAGCAGCTTCACGCAGGGGGGCACCGGGGAGCTGTTTTTT.

This chain links TRBV7-9 with TRBJ2-1, with 9 bases that match TRBD2. This CDR3 has 15 residues. V shed 5 bases, J shed 9 bases, and the junction held 11 bases outside the gene matches. The germline CDR1 and CDR2 sequences are SEHNR and FQNEAQ (reference sequence). CDR3 sequence reads: CASSRGIAGDGEQFF. CDR3 nucleotides: TGTGCCAGCAGCCGGGGAATAGCGGGAGATGGTGAGCAGTTCTTC.

V and J are TRBV6-6 and TRBJ1-1; 9 bases fit TRBD1. The CDR3 extends over 14 amino acids. From germline, CDR1 is MNHNY and CDR2 SVGAGI (reference sequence). V dropped 5 bases and J dropped 1; count of bases not matched to a gene: 2. The CDR3: CASSQTGGNTEAFF. The CDR3 DNA reads as TGTGCCAGCAGTCAGACAGGGGGGAACACTGAAGCTTTCTTT.

V is TRBV6-4 and J is TRBJ2-3, with 8 bases identical to TRBD1. J gave up 5 bases and V 5 bases, and 9 bases lay outside the gene matches. CDR1 MRHNA and CDR2 SNTAGT come from the germline V gene. The CDR3 has 15 residues. The CDR3 DNA follows: TGTGCCAGCAGTCCTGGACAGGGAGAGGTAGATACGCAGTATTTT. This codes for CASSPGQGEVDTQYF.

The J gene is TRBJ2-3, the V gene TRBV28; 11 bases line up with TRBD2. From germline, CDR1 is MDHEN and CDR2 SYDVKM. The CDR3 covers 15 residues. Unmatched junction bases numbered 8, after V lost 8 bases and J lost 4 bases. The CDR3 DNA reads TGTGCCAGCGGGGGGGCTAGCGGGAGGTCAGATACGCAGTATTTT. Its protein product is CASGGASGRSDTQYF.

The chain recombines TRBV28 with TRBJ1-1; a weak D match, TRBD1 (6 bases). From germline, CDR1 is MDHEN and CDR2 SYDVKM. V was trimmed by 3 bases and J by 1 base, leaving 9 bases between them. This CDR3 has 14 residues. DNA for the CDR3: TGTGCCAGCAGTTTGGGGGCTTGGAACACTGAAGCTTTCTTT. As protein: CASSLGAWNTEAFF.

The V and J genes are TRBV4-2 and TRBJ2-4, with 10 nucleotides matching TRBD1. Germline assignment: CDR1 LGHNA and CDR2 YNFKEQ. The V and J ends lost 1 base and 9 bases, in that order; junction bases with no gene match: 3. CDR3 size: 14 residues. The CDR3 reads CASSQAGQGSIQYF. DNA for the CDR3: TGTGCCAGCAGCCAAGCGGGACAGGGGTCCATTCAGTACTTC.

The J gene is TRBJ2-3, the V gene TRBV5-8; 9 bases map to TRBD2. Germline V gene sequence: CDR1 SGHTS, CDR2 YDEGEE. The V segment lost 4 bases and the J segment 6 bases; nucleotides outside the gene matches: 9. This CDR3 has 15 amino acids. DNA for the CDR3: TGTGCCAGCAGCCCGGAGTTGCGGGGGGGGGATACGCAGTATTTT. It encodes CASSPELRGGDTQYF.